This T cell receptor beta chain was retrieved from a study of cytomegalovirus exposure and HLA in healthy donors. The V gene's germline CDR1 is SGHVS and CDR2 FNYEAQ. Trimming shortened V by 1 base and J by 8 bases, and 14 bases separated the two germline ends. The CDR3 runs to 14 residues. The primer mix had 60 Vbeta and 13 Jbeta primers. TCRdb's table, derived via immunoSEQ multiplex PCR, lists solely in-frame clones and lacks some. Among around 160,000 clones listed, 75% were seen once. The TCR originated in a woman in her thirties or forties in good health and CMV-seropositive. This chain links TRBV7-6 with TRBJ1-2; possible D gene TRBD1, 6 bases. Sequencing was performed on PBMCs. CDR3 sequence: CASSLVPGGRGYTF. The CDR3 DNA follows: TGTGCCAGCAGCTTAGTGCCGGGGGGGCGGGGCTACACCTTC.